Listed below are T cell receptor beta chains from one sample, sequenced in a study of memory CD4+ T cells and cytomegalovirus serostatus. Repertoires were generated with immunoSEQ multiplex PCR, while TCRdb's copy carries only in-frame clones and drops some. This table holds roughly 49,000 clones, 82% found once. Specimen: memory CD4+ T cells from blood. These receptor sequences come from an adult in good health and CMV-seronegative. Each CDR3 is given with its conserved first and last residue. D genes are given only for firm matches. Clone sizes are given selectively: once, few, many, or a class where the clone is expanded.

>.|TRBJ1-4|.|TRBV7-2
TGTGCCAGCAGCCCTACCAGGGATGAAAAACTGTTTTTT
CASSPTRDEKLFF
>.|TRBJ2-7|.|TRBV2
TGTGCCAGCAGTGAATTTATGTACCCGAGCTACGAGCAGTACTTC
CASSEFMYPSYEQYF
>TRBD1|TRBJ1-6|.|TRBV19
TGTGCCAGTAGTTCGGGACAGGAGCTTTCACCCCTCCACTTT
CASSSGQELSPLHF
>.|TRBJ2-2|.|TRBV4-2
TGTGCCAGCAGAAGACTGTTTCCCAACACCGGGGAGCTGTTTTTT
CASRRLFPNTGELFF
>TRBD2|TRBJ2-7|.|TRBV6-5
TGTGCCAGCAGGGGACTAGACGGATACGAGCAGTACTTC
CASRGLDGYEQYF
>.|TRBJ1-1|once|TRBV28
TGTGCCAGCAGTTTATCGGTCTGGGGGGGGTCGGGGACTGAAGCTTTCTTT
CASSLSVWGGSGTEAFF
>TRBD1|TRBJ1-1|.|TRBV6-6
TGTGCCAGCAGGGACAGGGGGGACGCCAACACTGAAGCTTTCTTT
CASRDRGDANTEAFF
>TRBD1|TRBJ2-1|.|TRBV6-1
TGTGCCAGCAGTGACCGGGACAGGGGTTTAAGGGAGCAGTTCTTC
CASSDRDRGLREQFF
>.|TRBJ1-1|.|TRBV19
TGTGCCAGTAGTACCGATCAGGAGGATGAAGCTTTCTTT
CASSTDQEDEAFF
>.|TRBJ2-7|.|TRBV28
TGTGCCAGCAGTGTAGATACGCCCGAGCAGTACTTC
CASSVDTPEQYF
>.|TRBJ1-6|.|TRBV5-6
TGTGCCAGCAGCGGCGACGGAAATTCACCCCTCCACTTT
CASSGDGNSPLHF
>TRBD1|TRBJ1-6|.|TRBV6-5
TGTGCCAGCAGTCCCGGGACAGCCTATTCACCCCTCCACTTT
CASSPGTAYSPLHF
>TRBD1|TRBJ1-6|medium-sized|TRBV4-2
TGTGCCAGCAGCCAAGCCACAGGGGGGGACTCACCCCTCCACTTT
CASSQATGGDSPLHF
>TRBD1|TRBJ1-5|.|TRBV6-1
TGTGCCAGCAAGCTAACAGGGGCTCAGCCCCAGCATTTT
CASKLTGAQPQHF
>.|TRBJ1-1|.|TRBV20-1
TGCAGTTTCTACAGGAACACTGAAGCTTTCTTT
CSFYRNTEAFF
>.|TRBJ1-2|.|TRBV5-1
TGCGCCAGCAGCTTGATTGAACCAACCCTCGGTGGCTACACCTTC
CASSLIEPTLGGYTF
>.|TRBJ2-5|.|TRBV11-3
TGTGCCAGCAGCTTAGGGACGCAGAATGAAGAGACCCAGTACTTC
CASSLGTQNEETQYF
>TRBD2|TRBJ2-1|.|TRBV7-2
TGTGCCAGCACTAAGTGGGCGGGGGGTTCCAATGAGCAGTTCTTC
CASTKWAGGSNEQFF
>.|TRBJ1-5|once|TRBV6-6
TGTGCCAGCACTTCCCACGATGGTACAGGTCCCCAGCATTTT
CASTSHDGTGPQHF
>.|TRBJ2-3|.|TRBV10-3
TGTGCCATCAAGGGGGGGAGACAGTTAAGCACAGATACGCAGTATTTT
CAIKGGRQLSTDTQYF
>.|TRBJ2-3|.|TRBV5-1
TGCGCCAGCAGCACCTACAGCACAGATACGCAGTATTTT
CASSTYSTDTQYF
>.|TRBJ1-1|.|TRBV10-3
TGTGCCATTAAATCCGGGGAAACTCTCACTGAAGCTTTCTTT
CAIKSGETLTEAFF
>.|TRBJ1-1|few|TRBV5-6
TGTGCCAGCAGCCGCACGGGAAGGGAACTGGCTTTCTTT
CASSRTGRELAFF
>TRBD2|TRBJ2-5|.|TRBV5-1
TGCGCCAGCAGCTTGGGGGGGCTAGCGGGGCAAGAGACCCAGTACTTC
CASSLGGLAGQETQYF
>TRBD1|TRBJ1-5|.|TRBV19
TGTGCCAGTAGTAGGCTTCGAGGGACAGGGGGCGTGTATCAGCCCCAGCATTTT
CASSRLRGTGGVYQPQHF
>.|TRBJ1-5|.|TRBV30
TGTGCCTGGAGTGCGGCAGGGTTTGGCAATCAGCCCCAGCATTTT
CAWSAAGFGNQPQHF
>.|TRBJ2-3|.|TRBV7-2
TGTGCCAGCAGCACCACAGATACGCAGTATTTT
CASSTTDTQYF
>.|TRBJ1-3|.|TRBV19
TGTGCCAGTAGTACCCCGGGGGAAGGCTCTGGAAACACCATATATTTT
CASSTPGEGSGNTIYF
>TRBD1|TRBJ2-5|.|TRBV5-1
TGCGCCAGCAGCTTGGGAGGGGGCGAGACCCAGTACTTC
CASSLGGGETQYF
>TRBD1|TRBJ1-1|.|TRBV5-1
TGCGCCAGCAGCTCGGGACAGGGTAACACTGAAGCTTTCTTT
CASSSGQGNTEAFF
>.|TRBJ1-5|.|TRBV11-2
TGTGCCAGCAGCCAATATGGCGCCCCCAGAGCGAGACGAAATCAGCCCCAGCATTTT
CASSQYGAPRARRNQPQHF
>.|TRBJ2-7|few|TRBV19
TGTGCCAGTAGTATAGGTACAGGGAATACCTACGAGCAGTACTTC
CASSIGTGNTYEQYF
>TRBD1|TRBJ1-4|.|TRBV6-6
TGTGCCAGCAGTGACGTGACAGGGGGCAATGAAAAACTGTTTTTT
CASSDVTGGNEKLFF
>.|TRBJ1-2|once|TRBV6-5
TGTGCCAGCAATCTTTCACCGGACGGAAACTATGGCTACACCTTC
CASNLSPDGNYGYTF
>.|TRBJ2-1|.|TRBV23-1
TGCGCCAGCACGGGTAGCTCCTACAATGAGCAGTTCTTC
CASTGSSYNEQFF
>TRBD1|TRBJ2-7|.|TRBV5-1
TGCGCCAGCAGCAAGGACAGGGGAGACTACGAGCAGTACTTC
CASSKDRGDYEQYF